This TCR beta chain was retrieved from a study of blood T cell repertoires in COVID-19. Study details: Collection of acute and convalescent COVID-19 samples took place in the United States, Italy and Spain.

Using immunoSEQ multiplex PCR, the repertoire was profiled, and TCRdb retains in-frame clones only, with some absent. The table has 300,000 to 350,000 clones, 88% seen once. Participant age was about 18 to 100 years, and participants resided in approximately 24 US areas. Grouping used clinical history reported by participants in a survey and questionnaire. Shortly before study entry, within 2 weeks, exposed participants had met a COVID-19 case. The CDR3 has 17 residues. The germline CDR1 and CDR2 sequences are SGHVS and FQNEAQ. The V and J ends lost 2 bases and 2 bases respectively, with 16 bases between them.

V and J are TRBV7-8 and TRBJ1-3, with D perhaps matching TRBD1 (5 bases). Sequencing input: PBMCs or T cells enriched from blood (not recorded which). The clonotype originates from a woman aged 25 to 39 who had been exposed to COVID-19. The CDR3 is CASSLPPGWGPGNTIYF. DNA for the CDR3: TGTGCCAGCAGCTTACCCCCCGGGTGGGGCCCTGGAAACACCATATATTTT.